The TCR beta chain described here comes from a study of blood T cell repertoires in COVID-19. Measured with immunoSEQ multiplex PCR; TCRdb has only the in-frame clones, and not every one. Among a few hundred thousand clones, around 89% were seen once, and the ten largest hold 0.9% to 1.5%. Germline values: CDR1 SGHNT, CDR2 YYREEE (reference sequence). Unmatched junction bases numbered 6, after V lost 4 bases and J lost 8 bases. The CDR3 is 14 residues long. The sequence was obtained from a woman under 30 who had recovered from COVID-19. Sequencing was carried out using PBMCs or T cells enriched from blood (not recorded which). The chain uses TRBV5-4 and TRBJ1-6; 7 bases line up with TRBD1. CDR3 nucleotides: TGTGCCAGCAGCCGACAGGGTCGGGATTCACCCCTCCACTTT. Its protein is CASSRQGRDSPLHF.